A selection of T cell receptor beta chains follows, all from one sample in a study of blood T cells in healthy people across ages. TCRdb recomputed calls from the 5' RACE reads with MiXCR, one row per CDR3 protein. The data contain hundreds of thousands of distinct CDR3 sequences, around 50% of them seen just once; the ten biggest clones take up under 30%. Sequencing input: blood. These receptors all stem from a man between 40 and 49 years old in good health. Each CDR3 is given with its conserved first and last residue.

TRBV29-1,NA,CSGGGANNEQYF
TRBV9,TRBJ1-1,CASSPRAAMNTEAFF
TRBV5-6,TRBJ2-5,CASSLLNQGARETQYF
TRBV11-2,TRBJ2-2,CASSYDRAGELFF
TRBV4-2,TRBJ1-6,CASSQDLRNYNSPLHF
TRBV5-1,TRBJ2-3,CASSLEGSSDTQYF
TRBV15,NA,CATSRDRDSSWETQYF
TRBV7-2,TRBJ2-3,CASSPNPPLAGGGADTQYF
TRBV28,TRBJ2-7,CASRLLPGLSSYEQYF
TRBV20-1,TRBJ1-5,CSASGGTYGNQPQHF
TRBV28,TRBJ1-2,CASSLSGVLYGYTF
TRBV27,TRBJ2-6,CASRWGSSGANVLTF
TRBV20-1,TRBJ2-5,CGCGAGGAETQYF
TRBV29-1,TRBJ2-5,CSHQRPGVGETQYF
TRBV5-4,TRBJ2-1,CASLRRSGQDSNEQFF
TRBV20-1,TRBJ1-1,CSARDWGKDQTEAFF
TRBV12-3/TRBV12-4,TRBJ2-7,CASSLLGEDYEQYF
TRBV20-1,TRBJ1-4,CSARGSRQGTTNEKLFF
TRBV11-2,TRBJ1-2,CASSFTRDSYGYTF
TRBV5-1,TRBJ2-7,CASSWTSGNYEQYF
TRBV12-5,TRBJ1-1,CASGFDRLYTEAFF
TRBV6-2/TRBV6-3,TRBJ2-6,CASSSFGDPRDSGANVLTF
TRBV20-1,TRBJ2-1,CSARDRLAGGLNEQFF
TRBV7-8,TRBJ2-3,CASSIAGLSDTQYF
TRBV14,TRBJ1-2,CASRETGDGYTF
TRBV7-9,TRBJ2-4,CASSLGGMGAPAKNIQYF
TRBV18,TRBJ2-1,CASSPPASGNYNEQFF
TRBV4-2,TRBJ2-7,CASSQEGIGSYEQYF
TRBV20-1,TRBJ1-6,CSASGDMGSYNSPLHF
TRBV12-3/TRBV12-4,TRBJ2-1,CASRTSGGTGFSYNEQFF
TRBV4-3,TRBJ2-7,CASSQEREVVGTSFSYEQYF
TRBV20-1,TRBJ2-5,CSAWGAVQETQYF
TRBV7-9,TRBJ1-1,CASSLGGLADTEAFF
TRBV6-5,TRBJ2-5,CASSLRDRASATQYF
TRBV7-2,TRBJ2-5,CASSLVNSQETQYF
TRBV28,TRBJ1-4,CASSPGQWGTTNEKLFF
TRBV11-2,TRBJ2-5,CASSVDRNQETQYF
TRBV29-1,TRBJ2-5,CSVSMWGQGAGETQYF
TRBV11-1,TRBJ2-2,CASSLNGGSTGELFF
TRBV20-1,NA,CSARPGREVNEQYF
TRBV24-1,TRBJ2-1,CATRGVAGTDNEQFF
TRBV20-1,TRBJ2-7,CSAGYSGANEQYF
TRBV7-9,TRBJ2-1,CASSPRGTTYNEQFF
TRBV29-1,TRBJ2-1,CSVEQASGRAKRYNKQFF
TRBV15,NA,CATSRDPQGALGEQYF
TRBV10-3,TRBJ2-5,CAVRSSGQETQYF
TRBV10-3,TRBJ2-3,CAISPGTDTQYF
TRBV24-1,TRBJ1-2,CATSDLTGGIYGYTF
TRBV7-2,TRBJ2-4,CASSLPGLALAKNIQYF
TRBV5-1,TRBJ2-3,CASSLDRGEDTQYF
TRBV24-1,NA,CATSDSGTSRYHEQYF
TRBV20-1,TRBJ2-1,CNARGGQRNNEQFF
TRBV7-6,TRBJ2-4,CASSLQQGRQNIQYF
TRBV12-3/TRBV12-4,TRBJ2-1,CASSRIGQAFSSYNEQFF
TRBV7-6,TRBJ2-1,CASSFPLGRGNEQFF
TRBV2,TRBJ2-1,CAGSGRGGGEQFF
TRBV5-1,TRBJ1-1,CASSVDRPNTEAFF
TRBV6-6,TRBJ2-7,CASSYGTEQYF